This T cell receptor beta chain was retrieved from a study of T-cell reconstitution after alpha-beta-depleted transplantation in children. The study, taken as a whole, reports: At the one-year point after transplant, T-cell counts and TCRbeta diversity were found to come mostly from T cells that had been newly produced. Expanded graft clones numbering several hundred reportedly gave rise to alpha-beta T cells about two months after transplant.

Germline V gene sequence: CDR1 MNHNS, CDR2 SASEGT. This CDR3 has 16 residues. V lost 7 bases and J lost 5; bases outside the gene matches: 13. TCRbeta library construction was performed incorporating unique molecular identifiers. TCRdb reprocessed the PCR reads via MiXCR and lists one record per CDR3 protein. The sample has fewer than 700,000 distinct CDR3 sequences, 10% to 15% seen once; the top ten hold about 2.2%. The sample holds a few counts of this clonotype. Its antigen is not known. This TCR came from a male patient younger than 18 who had a stem cell transplant for acute myeloid leukemia, so the T cells may come from the graft donor. The sequences come from PBMCs, mostly from graft donor cells, collected 360 days after TCRalphabeta/CD19-depleted stem cell transplant. The chain uses TRBV6-1 and TRBJ1-4; TRBD1 agrees at 7 bases. The DNA for the CDR3 is TGTGCCAGCACCCGATCCACCGGGACAGCGAATGAAAAACTGTTTTTT. This translates into CASTRSTGTANEKLFF.